The clone carrying this T cell receptor (beta chain) was counted a few times. Its antigen is unknown. The V end was cut by 4 bases, the J end by 3 bases, with 18 bases between. In germline, CDR1 is SGHTA, CDR2 FQGNSA. The CDR3 is 16 amino acids. Reverse transcribing all isolated RNA meant expressed TCRB transcripts were sequenced. Naive, central memory and regulatory T cell samples came to a mean of approximately 3.6 million reads. Clones were sequenced by immunoSEQ multiplex PCR, and TCRdb holds only the in-frame ones, with some missing. The sample lists roughly 370,000 clones; approximately 15% were seen once. This specimen belongs to a study of beta chain features in type 1 diabetes. Study summary: The study found patients and healthy donors alike in age, gender and cell yields. The examined sorted cells totaled 107,917,701 across samples.

Regarding the study as a whole: Across all four CD4+ subsets, people with type 1 diabetes showed modestly shorter TCRB CDR3s.

Sequenced sample: naive CD4+ T cells from blood. The J gene is TRBJ1-2, the V gene TRBV7-2, with D maybe TRBD1 (5 bases). The origin of this receptor is a man aged 25-45 years in good health. The CDR3 spells CASSYGKGLLDYGYTF. The CDR3 coding sequence is TGTGCCAGCAGCTATGGAAAGGGGCTCCTTGACTATGGCTACACCTTC. Based on the CDR3 plus reference TRBV7-2 and TRBJ1-2, the full variable domain is GAGVSQSPSNKVTEKGKDVELRCDPISGHTALYWYRQSLGQGLEFLIYFQGNSAPDKSGLPSDRFSAERTGGSVSTLTIQRTQQEDSAVYLCASSYGKGLLDYGYTFGSGTRLTVV.